This passage covers 22 T cell receptor beta chains from one sample sequenced in a study of T cells after posttransplantation cyclophosphamide. Cyclophosphamide on days +3 and +4 followed busulfan-fludarabine conditioning and a marrow graft. The table came from immunoSEQ multiplex PCR; TCRdb's copy has only in-frame clones and leaves some out. The table records around 18,000 clones, roughly four fifths of them present only once. The sample here was CD8+ T cells sorted from PBMCs, taken around 2,000 days after a stem cell transplant with posttransplant cyclophosphamide. The receptors were gathered from a female patient aged 35-55 years who received an allogeneic stem cell transplant from a related donor, was CMV-positive, and had no GVHD. Some T cells may be transferred from the graft donor.

This clone turned up a few times. The CDR3 loop is CASSQRGGGGANYGYTF. The CDR3 coding sequence is TGTGCCAGCAGCCAAAGGGGGGGAGGGGGGGCTAACTATGGCTACACCTTC. The chain uses TRBV27 and TRBJ1-2; perhaps TRBD1 as D (6 bases). The CDR3 length is 17 residues. Looked up from germline, CDR1 is MNHEY and CDR2 is SMNVEV (reference sequence). V was cut by 6 bases and J by 0 bases, with 20 bases left in between.

CDR3 in DNA: TGTGCCAGCACCGAGGGGGTGAATCTACAGCCCCAGCATTTT. Protein sequence: CASTEGVNLQPQHF. This chain uses TRBV6-5 with TRBJ1-5, with D maybe TRBD1 (6 bases). The CDR3 is 14 residues long. Trimming took 7 bases from V and 7 from J, leaving 17 bases between them. Germline loops: CDR1 MNHEY, CDR2 SVGAGI.

The chain recombines TRBV9 with TRBJ2-7, with D perhaps TRBD1 (6 bases). V was trimmed by 4 bases and J by 2 bases, leaving 13 bases between them. The CDR3 has 14 residues. Germline V gene sequence: CDR1 SGDLS, CDR2 YYNGEE. In DNA form, the CDR3 reads TGTGCCAGCAGCCCTCGACAGGAGGCCTACGAGCAGTACTTC. This sequence encodes CASSPRQEAYEQYF.

J is TRBJ2-6 and V is TRBV7-6; 8 bases line up with TRBD1. V was pared by 2 bases and J by 0 bases, with 9 bases of the junction left unmatched. This CDR3 contains 19 residues. Germline V gene sequence: CDR1 SGHVS, CDR2 FNYEAQ. The CDR3 DNA follows: TGTGCCAGCAGCTTACAACAGGGGGGCGGCCCCTCTGGGGCCAACGTCCTGACTTTC. Protein sequence: CASSLQQGGGPSGANVLTF.

The chain recombines TRBV15 with TRBJ2-5; perhaps TRBD2 as D (5 bases). Germline lookup yields CDR1 LNHNV and CDR2 YYDKDF (reference sequence). This CDR3 is built from 14 residues. V shed 5 bases and J shed 3 bases, with 13 bases lying between them. Here the CDR3 DNA reads TGTGCCACCAGCTCCTTGAACGGGGAAGAGACCCAGTACTTC. Amino acid sequence: CATSSLNGEETQYF.

This rearrangement joins TRBV27 to TRBJ1-5; TRBD1 agrees at 7 bases. The CDR3 covers 16 residues. V shed 0 bases and J 4 bases; nucleotides not matched to a gene: 6. Germline CDR1 MNHEY, CDR2 SMNVEV (reference sequence). This CDR3 is CASSLSGGQINQPQHF. DNA for the CDR3: TGTGCCAGCAGTTTATCCGGGGGACAGATTAATCAGCCCCAGCATTTT.

This chain uses TRBV9 with TRBJ1-6, with D hard to call. Trimming pared 0 bases from V and 3 bases from J, leaving 10 bases between. Germline values: CDR1 SGDLS, CDR2 YYNGEE. The CDR3 extends over 16 amino acids. CDR3 sequence (DNA): TGTGCCAGCAGCGTAGCTTCCACAGACTATAATTCACCCCTCCACTTT. Residues: CASSVASTDYNSPLHF.

This chain uses TRBV4-1 with TRBJ1-3; D remains ambiguous. CDR1 MGHRA and CDR2 YSYEKL come from the germline V gene. Trimming stripped 4 bases from V and 0 bases from J, with 7 bases between. The CDR3 spans 14 residues. The CDR3 spells CASSPTSSGNTIYF. The CDR3 nucleotides are TGCGCCAGCAGCCCCACCAGCTCTGGAAACACCATATATTTT.

A few counts support this clone. The rearrangement uses TRBV10-1 and TRBJ2-7; weak D call: TRBD1 (5 bases). Trimming pared 2 bases from V and 2 bases from J, leaving 10 bases between. Germline V gene data show CDR1 as WNHNN and CDR2 as SYGVQD (reference sequence). The CDR3 has 14 residues. CDR3 in DNA: TGCGCCAGCAGTGAGGTTTCAGGGACCTACGAGCAGTACTTC. It encodes CASSEVSGTYEQYF.

The chain is built from TRBV5-1 and TRBJ2-7, with TRBD1 as a possible D gene (5 bases). In germline, CDR1 is SGHRS, CDR2 YFSETQ. The CDR3 runs to 15 residues. The V gene lost 0 bases and the J gene lost 5 bases, with 15 bases spanning the gap. The CDR3 loop reads CASSLEGNVLDEQYF. The CDR3 DNA is TGCGCCAGCAGCTTGGAGGGGAATGTCTTGGACGAGCAGTACTTC.

The chain couples TRBV5-1 to TRBJ2-7; maybe TRBD1 (5 bases). The CDR3 is 13 residues long. Between the trimmed V and J ends, which lost 0 bases and 6 bases, there was a span of 10 bases. Germline V lookup: CDR1 SGHRS, CDR2 YFSETQ. CDR3 coding DNA: TGCGCCAGCAGCTTGGGGCAGGGCGGCGAGCAGTACTTC. Its translation is CASSLGQGGEQYF.

This clone has a handful of counts. The CDR3 DNA sequence: TGTGCCAGCAGTTCCGGGACACCCTACAATGAGCAGTTCTTC. It encodes CASSSGTPYNEQFF. V is TRBV6-6 and J is TRBJ2-1, with D maybe TRBD1 (6 bases). CDR3 size: 14 residues. Trimming stripped 4 bases from V and 2 bases from J, with 9 bases between. From germline, CDR1 is MNHNY and CDR2 SVGAGI (reference sequence).

In its sample, this clone is medium-sized. This chain connects TRBV28 to TRBJ2-7; 10 bases match TRBD2. Germline CDR1 reads MDHEN; CDR2 reads SYDVKM. The CDR3 covers 15 residues. V gave up 4 bases and J gave up 12 bases; unmatched junction bases: 15. CDR3 sequence: CASSSPTSGLLARYF. CDR3 in DNA: TGTGCCAGCAGTTCCCCGACTAGCGGGCTTCTCGCGCGGTACTTC. The full variable domain, its missing parts supplied by reference TRBV28 and TRBJ2-7, is DVKVTQSSRYLVKRTGEKVFLECVQDMDHENMFWYRQDPGLGLRLIYFSYDVKMKEKGDIPEGYSVSREKKERFSLILESASTNQTSMYLCASSSPTSGLLARYFGPGTRLTVT.

This sequence joins TRBV27 and TRBJ2-2; 9 positions agree with TRBD1. CDR3 length: 18 residues. J was trimmed by 5 bases and V by 6 bases; bases with no gene match: 16. CDR1 is MNHEY, CDR2 SMNVEV, per germline (reference sequence). The CDR3 nucleotides read TGTGCCAGCAGCACCCGGGACAGGGAAAATTGGAGGACCGGGGAGCTGTTTTTT. Its protein product is CASSTRDRENWRTGELFF.

J is TRBJ2-1 and V is TRBV6-5; TRBD2 aligns across 10 bases. This CDR3 contains 15 residues. Germline trimming cut 6 bases from V and 6 bases from J; bases unmatched to any gene: 8. Germline CDR1 and CDR2: MNHEY and SVGAGI. The CDR3 DNA is TGTGCCAGCAGCCCCTCGAGCGGGGGGGCCAATGAGCAGTTCTTC. Protein sequence: CASSPSSGGANEQFF.

CDR3 sequence (DNA): TGCGCCAGCAGCTATACCAACGTCGTGCAGGGGGAAAACGCTAACTATGGCTACACCTTC. Amino acids: CASSYTNVVQGENANYGYTF. This chain joins TRBV5-1 and TRBJ1-2; 7 positions agree with TRBD1. V lost 3 bases and J lost 0; bases outside the gene matches: 20. Germline CDR1 reads SGHRS; CDR2 reads YFSETQ. The CDR3 runs to 20 residues.

CDR3 sequence: CASSHMDRAYEQYF. For the CDR3, the DNA is TGTGCCAGCAGCCACATGGACAGGGCGTACGAGCAGTACTTC. The gene calls are TRBV7-6 and TRBJ2-7, with 8 bases matching TRBD1. CDR1 is SGHVS and CDR2 is FNYEAQ in the germline V gene. The CDR3 extends over 14 amino acids. J gave up 4 bases and V 5 bases, and 7 bases lay outside the gene matches.

The chain carries TRBV11-2 and TRBJ2-5, with 11 positions matching TRBD2. The V gene end was trimmed by 3 bases and the J gene end by 5 bases; junction bases not matched to a gene: 17. The CDR3 is 19 amino acids. Germline V gene data show CDR1 as SGHAT and CDR2 as FQNNGV. The CDR3: CASSFEGVVSGGAGETQYF. CDR3 DNA: TGTGCCAGCAGCTTCGAAGGGGTGGTTAGCGGGGGGGCCGGGGAGACCCAGTACTTC.

This clone was counted a single time. The V gene is TRBV11-2, the J gene TRBJ2-3; D might be TRBD2 (6 bases). V dropped 0 bases and J dropped 2 bases, with 15 bases sitting between them. The CDR3 sequence is 17 residues long. Germline V lookup: CDR1 SGHAT, CDR2 FQNNGV. As DNA, the CDR3 is TGTGCCAGCAGCTTAGAGGGCGGGGTGGTTAACACAGATACGCAGTATTTT. Protein product: CASSLEGGVVNTDTQYF. Using reference TRBV11-2 and TRBJ2-3 for the parts outside the CDR3, the full variable domain is EAGVAQSPRYKIIEKRQSVAFWCNPISGHATLYWYQQILGQGPKLLIQFQNNGVVDDSQLPKDRFSAERLKGVDSTLKIQPAKLEDSAVYLCASSLEGGVVNTDTQYFGPGTRLTVL.

This clone showed up just a few times. The V and J genes are TRBV29-1 and TRBJ1-2, with 9 positions matching TRBD1. The CDR3 has 16 residues. V dropped 4 bases and J dropped 3; count of bases not matched to a gene: 12. Per the germline V gene, CDR1 is SQVTM and CDR2 is ANQGSEA. CDR3 region: CSVGLQGAKGDYGYTF. Here the CDR3 DNA reads TGCAGCGTTGGGTTACAGGGGGCAAAGGGAGACTATGGCTACACCTTC.

This sequence joins TRBV27 and TRBJ1-2, with 7 nucleotides matching TRBD1. The CDR3 has 17 residues. J was trimmed by 3 bases and V by 7 bases; bases with no gene match: 17. CDR1 is MNHEY, CDR2 SMNVEV, per germline (reference sequence). This CDR3 is CASTRFPAGTEDYGYTF. The CDR3 DNA reads as TGTGCCAGCACCAGATTTCCGGCCGGGACAGAGGACTATGGCTACACCTTC.

The DNA for the CDR3 is TGCAGCGTTGTGGAGGCAACTAATGAAAAACTGTTTTTT. As protein: CSVVEATNEKLFF. The rearrangement links TRBV29-1 to TRBJ1-4; D remains ambiguous. Per germline, CDR1 SQVTM and CDR2 ANQGSEA. V was cut by 4 bases and J by 0 bases, with 6 bases left in between. CDR3 length: 13 residues.